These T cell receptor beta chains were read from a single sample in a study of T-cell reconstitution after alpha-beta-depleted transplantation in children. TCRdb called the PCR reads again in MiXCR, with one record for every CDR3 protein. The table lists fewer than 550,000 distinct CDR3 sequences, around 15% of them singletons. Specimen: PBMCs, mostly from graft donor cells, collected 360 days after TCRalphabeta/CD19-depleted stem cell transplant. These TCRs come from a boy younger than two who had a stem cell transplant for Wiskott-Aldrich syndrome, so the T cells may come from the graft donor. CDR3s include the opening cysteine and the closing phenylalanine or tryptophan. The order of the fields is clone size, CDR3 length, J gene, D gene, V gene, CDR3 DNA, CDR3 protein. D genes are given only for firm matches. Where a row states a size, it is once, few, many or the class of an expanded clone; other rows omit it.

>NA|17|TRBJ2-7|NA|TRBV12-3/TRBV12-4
TGTGCCAGCAGTTTAGGAGCAGGGGTGGTAGGATCTGGCGAGCAGTACTTC
CASSLGAGVVGSGEQYF
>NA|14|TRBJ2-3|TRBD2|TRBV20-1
TGCAGTGCTAGATACCCTACTAGCGGGGATACGCAGTATTTT
CSARYPTSGDTQYF
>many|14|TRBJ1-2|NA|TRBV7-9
TGTGCCAGCAGTACGAGGTCTTCTAACTATGGCTACACCTTC
CASSTRSSNYGYTF
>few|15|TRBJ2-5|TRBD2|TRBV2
TGTGCCAGCAGTGAAGGCCTAGCGGGAGGTGGGACCCAGTACTTC
CASSEGLAGGGTQYF
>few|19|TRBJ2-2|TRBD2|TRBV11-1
TGTGCCAGCAGCTCGGGACTAGCGGGGGGGAAGAGGAGCACCGGGGAGCTGTTTTTT
CASSSGLAGGKRSTGELFF
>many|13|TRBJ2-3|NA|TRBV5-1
TGTGCCAGCAGTTTACCTGGAACAGATACGCAGTATTTT
CASSLPGTDTQYF
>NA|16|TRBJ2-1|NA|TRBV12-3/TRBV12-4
TGTGCCAGCAGTTTTTTTGGGGTGTATTCCTACAATGAGCAGTTCTTC
CASSFFGVYSYNEQFF
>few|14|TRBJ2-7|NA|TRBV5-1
TGCGCCAGCAGCACCCGGGACCGTTCCTACGAGCAGTACTTC
CASSTRDRSYEQYF
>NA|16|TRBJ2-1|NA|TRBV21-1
TGTGCCAGCAGCAACCAACAGTCATTTTTCTACAATGAGCAGTTCTTC
CASSNQQSFFYNEQFF
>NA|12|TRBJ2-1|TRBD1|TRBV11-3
TGTGCCAGCAGAAGGGACAGGGGTGAGCAGTTCTTC
CASRRDRGEQFF
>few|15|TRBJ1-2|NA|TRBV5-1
TGCGCCAGCAGCTTGGCAGGACCCTCTACGGACGGCTACACCTTC
CASSLAGPSTDGYTF
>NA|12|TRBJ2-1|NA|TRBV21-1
TGTGCCAGCCACGGAATTGTCAATGAGCAGTTCTTC
CASHGIVNEQFF
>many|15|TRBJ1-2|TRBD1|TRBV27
TGTGCCAGCAGTCCCCTGTGGACAGGGGACTATGGCTACACCTTC
CASSPLWTGDYGYTF
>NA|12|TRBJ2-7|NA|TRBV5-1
TGCGCCAGCAGCTTGAACGACCAGGGACAGTACTTC
CASSLNDQGQYF
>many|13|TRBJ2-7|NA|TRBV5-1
TGCGCCAGCAGCCAGGGTGGCTCCTACGAGCAGTACTTC
CASSQGGSYEQYF
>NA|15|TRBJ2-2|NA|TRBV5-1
TGCGCCAGCAGCGTTAGCGGATCGAACACCGGGGAGCTGTTTTTT
CASSVSGSNTGELFF
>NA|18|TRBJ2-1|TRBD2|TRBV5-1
TGCGCCAGCAGCTTGGGGTGGACTAGCGGGAGGGCCACGAATGAGCAGTTCTTC
CASSLGWTSGRATNEQFF
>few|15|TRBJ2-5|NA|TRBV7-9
TGTGCCAGCAAGAATGGGCGGGGCAACCAAGAGACCCAGTACTTC
CASKNGRGNQETQYF
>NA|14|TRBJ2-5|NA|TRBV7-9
TGTGCCAGCAGCCCCCGGGCCCTGATAAAGACCCAGTACTTC
CASSPRALIKTQYF
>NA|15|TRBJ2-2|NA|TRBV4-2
TGTGCCAGCAGCCACGCTAGCCCGAACACCGGGGAGCTGTTTTTT
CASSHASPNTGELFF
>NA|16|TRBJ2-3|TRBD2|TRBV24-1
TGTGCCACCAGTGATCTAGCGGGAGCCCTCACAGATACGCAGTATTTT
CATSDLAGALTDTQYF
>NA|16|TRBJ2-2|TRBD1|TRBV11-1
TGTGCCAGCAGCTTAGGTGACAGGGTCAACACCGGGGAGCTGTTTTTT
CASSLGDRVNTGELFF
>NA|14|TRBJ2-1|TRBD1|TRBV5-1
TGCGCCAGCAGCGCCCGACAGGGGTACAATGAGCAGTTCTTC
CASSARQGYNEQFF
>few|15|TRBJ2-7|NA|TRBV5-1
TGCGCCAGCAGCCCCTTCAAGGATTTCCCCTACGAGCAGTACTTC
CASSPFKDFPYEQYF
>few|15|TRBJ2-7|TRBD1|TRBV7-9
TGTGCCAGCAGCTTGATTGGGACAGGGTTGAACGAGCAGTACTTC
CASSLIGTGLNEQYF
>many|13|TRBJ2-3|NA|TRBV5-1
TGTGCCAGCAGCTTAGGTTTGGCAGATACGCAGTATTTT
CASSLGLADTQYF
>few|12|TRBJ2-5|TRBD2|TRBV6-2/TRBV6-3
TGTGCCAGCAACAGACGGGGGGGGACCCAGTACTTC
CASNRRGGTQYF
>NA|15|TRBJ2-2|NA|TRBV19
TGTGCCAGTAGCCGGGGACAAGCGAACACCGGGGAGCTGTTTTTT
CASSRGQANTGELFF
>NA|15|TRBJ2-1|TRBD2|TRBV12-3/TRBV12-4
TGTGCCAGCAACAGACTAGCGGGAGTAGCCAATGAGCAGTTCTTC
CASNRLAGVANEQFF
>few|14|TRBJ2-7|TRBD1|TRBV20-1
TGCAGTGCTAGCGGTGACAGGGGATCCTACGAGCAGTACTTC
CSASGDRGSYEQYF
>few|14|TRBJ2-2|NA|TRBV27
TGTGCCAGCAGTTTACGACTAGTCGGCGGGGAGCTGTTTTTT
CASSLRLVGGELFF
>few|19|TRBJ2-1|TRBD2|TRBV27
TGTGCCAGCAGTTTATTCTCTCCATATAGCGGGATTTCCTACAATGAGCAGTTCTTC
CASSLFSPYSGISYNEQFF
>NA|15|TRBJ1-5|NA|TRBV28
TGTGCCAGCAGTTTTGGGGGTTGGAGCAATCAGCCCCAGCATTTT
CASSFGGWSNQPQHF
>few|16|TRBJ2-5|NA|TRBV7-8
TGTGCCAGCAGCTTGGTAGGAGGCCTTACTCAAGAGACCCAGTACTTC
CASSLVGGLTQETQYF
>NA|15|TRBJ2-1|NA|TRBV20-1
TGCAGTGCTAGAGATCCCCGCGAGCCGAGGAATGAGCAGTTCTTC
CSARDPREPRNEQFF
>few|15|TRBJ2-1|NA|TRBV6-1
TGTGCCAGCAGAAGAGGGACACTTGGAGGCAATGAGCAGTTCTTC
CASRRGTLGGNEQFF
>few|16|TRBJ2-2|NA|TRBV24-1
TGTGCCACCAGTGATTTCGCCAGTGGGGCCACCGGGGAGCTGTTTTTT
CATSDFASGATGELFF
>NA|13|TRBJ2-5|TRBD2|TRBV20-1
TGCAGTGCAGGCGGGGGTGCCGTGGGGACCCAGTACTTC
CSAGGGAVGTQYF
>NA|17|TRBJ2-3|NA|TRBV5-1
TGCGCCAGCAGCTTCCAACAAAAGATACTAGCAACAGATACGCAGTATTTT
CASSFQQKILATDTQYF
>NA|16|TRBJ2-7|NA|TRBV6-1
TGTGCCAGCAGTGAGAGACAGGAGGCTGTTGCCTACGAGCAGTACTTC
CASSERQEAVAYEQYF
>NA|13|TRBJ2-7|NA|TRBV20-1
TGCAGTGCTAGCGGGACTTATTCCTACGAGCAGTACTTC
CSASGTYSYEQYF
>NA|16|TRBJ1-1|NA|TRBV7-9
TGTGCCAGCAGCTTAAAATTTGGGGCTGGGAACACTGAAGCTTTCTTT
CASSLKFGAGNTEAFF
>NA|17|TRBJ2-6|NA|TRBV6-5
TGTGCCAGCAGTTACGGCGGGGCGAGCTCTGGGGCCAACGTCCTGACTTTC
CASSYGGASSGANVLTF
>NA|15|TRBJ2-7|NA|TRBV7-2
TGTGCCAGCAGCCTAGGTTGGGGTTTAGGGTACGAGCAGTACTTC
CASSLGWGLGYEQYF
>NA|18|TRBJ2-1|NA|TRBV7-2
TGTGCCAGCAGCTTAGCGATAGGGCCAGGGGTGAATAAGAATGAGCAGTTCTTC
CASSLAIGPGVNKNEQFF
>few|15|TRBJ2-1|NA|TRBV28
TGTGCCAGCAGTAGGACAAGGAGGTTCTACAATGAGCAGTTCTTC
CASSRTRRFYNEQFF
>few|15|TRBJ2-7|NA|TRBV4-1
TGCGCCAGCAGCCAGCAGACTAGATCATTCTACGAGCAGTACTTC
CASSQQTRSFYEQYF
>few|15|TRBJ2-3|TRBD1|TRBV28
TGTGCCAGCAGGTTTACAGGGGGCTGGGGAGATACGCAGTATTTT
CASRFTGGWGDTQYF
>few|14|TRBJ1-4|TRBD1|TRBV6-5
TGTGCCAGCAGTTACTCGGGACAGGGAGAAAAACTGTTTTTT
CASSYSGQGEKLFF
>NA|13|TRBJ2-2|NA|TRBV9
TGTGCCAGCAGCGTAGTGGGGGGTCGGGAGCTGTTTTTT
CASSVVGGRELFF
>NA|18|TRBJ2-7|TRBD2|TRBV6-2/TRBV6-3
TGTGCCAGCAGTTCATCGAGACTAGCGGGAGGACATACCTACGAGCAGTACTTC
CASSSSRLAGGHTYEQYF
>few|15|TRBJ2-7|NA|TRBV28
TGTGCCAGCGCGAACCGACGGGGGACAGTCTACGAGCAGTACTTC
CASANRRGTVYEQYF
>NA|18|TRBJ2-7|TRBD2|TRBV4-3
TGCGCCAGCAGCCAAGTCCGTTTTCTAGCGGGAGCAAGGGACGAGCAGTACTTC
CASSQVRFLAGARDEQYF
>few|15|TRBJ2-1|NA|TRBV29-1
TGCAGCGTCCCAGACCGGACTTCTTCCTACAATGAGCAGTTCTTC
CSVPDRTSSYNEQFF
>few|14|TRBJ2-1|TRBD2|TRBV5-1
TGCGCCAGCAGCTTGGTCCTAGCGGACAATGAGCAGTTCTTC
CASSLVLADNEQFF
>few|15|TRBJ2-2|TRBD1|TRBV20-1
TGCAGTGCTGGTCGGACAGGCTCGAACACCGGGGAGCTGTTTTTT
CSAGRTGSNTGELFF